This entry lists 29 T cell receptor beta chains sequenced from one sample in a study of CD8+ T cells in alopecia areata. Reverse transcribed after extraction, RNA yielded cDNA as the sequencing template. This table comes from immunoSEQ multiplex PCR, and its TCRdb copy is limited to in-frame clones, with some not included. This sample has under 200,000 clones; 55% to 75% occur once, and the top ten carry over 12%. As for treatment: oral pan-JAK inhibitor, 5-10 mg twice daily. Sample: CD4+ T cells sorted from blood, taken at week 24, from a patient treated with tofacitinib. All receptors derive from a human donor with alopecia areata.

This chain connects TRBV25-1 to TRBJ2-3; D tentatively reads TRBD1 or TRBD2 (6 bases each). V was pared by 3 bases and J by 2 bases, with 12 bases between. CDR1 MGHDK and CDR2 SYGVNS come from the germline V gene. CDR3 size: 15 residues. The CDR3 bases are TGTGCCAGCAGTGAGAGGGGGAGGCACACAGATACGCAGTATTTT. It is translated as CASSERGRHTDTQYF.

The chain joins TRBV6-5 to TRBJ2-7; the match to TRBD2 covers 8 bases. The CDR3 contains 13 residues. Germline loops: CDR1 MNHEY, CDR2 SVGAGI. J gave up 2 bases and V 7 bases, and 4 bases lay outside the gene matches. The CDR3 sequence is CASTGGPPYEQYF. The CDR3 nucleotides read TGTGCCAGCACGGGGGGGCCTCCCTACGAGCAGTACTTC.

V is TRBV2 and J is TRBJ1-2; tentative D call: TRBD1 (6 bases). Deletions cut 11 bases from V and 3 bases from J, with 16 bases between. Germline V gives CDR1 SNHLY, CDR2 FYNNEI. The CDR3 sequence is 13 residues long. Here the CDR3 reads CARLRHRDYGYTF. The CDR3 bases are TGTGCCCGACTCCGGCACAGGGACTATGGCTACACCTTC.

The table lists this clone with a few counts. This chain joins TRBV6-1 and TRBJ1-5; D uncertain. The CDR3 has 13 amino acids. Trimming shortened V by 2 bases and J by 4 bases, and 6 bases separated the two germline ends. CDR1 MNHNS and CDR2 SASEGT come from the germline V gene. CDR3 in DNA: TGTGCCAGCAGTGAAACATGGAATCAGCCCCAGCATTTT. It encodes CASSETWNQPQHF.

The chain couples TRBV9 to TRBJ2-2, with D unresolved. This CDR3 contains 15 residues. Trimming stripped 0 bases from V and 5 bases from J, with 11 bases between. Germline CDR1 reads SGDLS; CDR2 reads YYNGEE. Written as DNA, the CDR3 is TGTGCCAGCAGCGTAGTGGCAGGACCTACCGGGGAGCTGTTTTTT. It specifies CASSVVAGPTGELFF.

The rearrangement joins TRBV2 to TRBJ2-5; no definite D call. Germline V gene sequence: CDR1 SNHLY, CDR2 FYNNEI. The CDR3 length is 12 residues. V was trimmed by 7 bases and J by 5 bases, leaving 11 bases between them. The CDR3 loop is CASNPDLETQYF. In nucleotides, the CDR3 is TGTGCCAGCAACCCGGACCTGGAGACCCAGTACTTC.

The V call is TRBV6-1, the J call TRBJ1-6; D may be TRBD1 (6 bases). The CDR3 is 15 amino acids. The V end lost 1 base, the J end lost 10 bases, and 14 bases lay between the germline ends. Germline-derived CDR1 and CDR2 are MNHNS and SASEGT. Written as DNA, the CDR3 is TGTGCCAGCAGTGAAGGTACAGAGGGGGGCTCACCCCTCCACTTT. Translation: CASSEGTEGGSPLHF.

The chain combines TRBV19 with TRBJ1-2; D ambiguous. The germline CDR1 and CDR2 sequences are LNHDA and SQIVND (reference sequence). This CDR3 comprises 15 residues. V lost 2 bases and J 4 bases, leaving 14 bases between the germline ends. CDR3 sequence (DNA): TGTGCCAGTAGTATAACCTCGACTCCGACCTATGGCTACACCTTC. Its translation: CASSITSTPTYGYTF.

The chain links TRBV29-1 to TRBJ2-7; 9 bases align to TRBD1. With V trimmed by 7 bases and J by 3 bases, 10 bases remained unmatched. CDR1 and CDR2 (germline): SQVTM, ANQGSEA. This CDR3 is built from 14 residues. CDR3 in amino acids: CSAQETGGRYEQYF. The CDR3 DNA follows: TGCAGCGCACAAGAGACAGGGGGTCGCTACGAGCAGTACTTC.

J is TRBJ2-1 and V is TRBV27; 14 nucleotides match TRBD2. The CDR3 has 15 residues. Per germline, CDR1 MNHEY and CDR2 SMNVEV (reference sequence). V trimming: 4 bases; J trimming: 10 bases; junction bases outside the gene matches: 6. CDR3 in DNA: TGTGCCAGCAGTTATCGGACTAGCGGGGGGCAGGAGCAGTTCTTC. Translated, it gives CASSYRTSGGQEQFF.

The V call is TRBV18, the J call TRBJ2-1; 12 bases align to TRBD2. The CDR3 is 16 amino acids. CDR1 and CDR2 (germline): KGHSH, LQKENI. Losses at the gene ends were 4 bases for V and 10 bases for J; bases not matched to a gene: 11. This CDR3 is CASSRRTSGARREQFF. In DNA, the CDR3 is TGTGCCAGCTCACGCAGGACTAGCGGGGCCCGCAGGGAGCAGTTCTTC.

The genes are TRBV7-2 and TRBJ1-1, with no clear D. The CDR3 length is 15 residues. Trimming stripped 5 bases from V and 3 bases from J, with 16 bases between. Germline V gene lookup returns CDR1 SGHTA and CDR2 FQGNSA. CDR3 DNA sequence: TGTGCCAGCAGCCCGTGGACTGCCCTCTACACTGAAGCTTTCTTT. Protein product: CASSPWTALYTEAFF.

This sequence joins TRBV2 and TRBJ2-4; D may be TRBD1 (5 bases). The CDR3 has 12 residues. Trimming pared 8 bases from V and 6 bases from J, leaving 11 bases between. The germline V gene encodes CDR1 SNHLY and CDR2 FYNNEI. CDR3 in DNA: TGTGCCAGCGACCAGGGTATAAACATTCAGTACTTC. Amino acid sequence: CASDQGINIQYF.

The CDR3 region has the DNA TGTGCCTGGAGCCCAACCCATACAGGTCGCGCCGGGGAGCTGTTTTTT. The encoded protein is CAWSPTHTGRAGELFF. The J gene is TRBJ2-2, the V gene TRBV30, with a possible D match to TRBD1 (5 bases). The CDR3 runs to 16 residues. V lost 3 bases and J lost 6, with 20 bases in between. Germline V gene lookup returns CDR1 GTSNPN and CDR2 SVGIG (reference sequence). Using reference TRBV30 and TRBJ2-2 for the parts outside the CDR3, the full variable domain is SQTIHQWPATLVQPVGSPLSLECTVEGTSNPNLYWYRQAAGRGLQLLFYSVGIGQISSEVPQNLSASRPQDRQFILSSKKLLLSDSGFYLCAWSPTHTGRAGELFFGEGSRLTVL.

In this sample, this clone turned up a few times. This chain links TRBV29-1 with TRBJ2-6; 8 bases map to TRBD1. The CDR3 spans 14 residues. Trimming took 7 bases from V and 0 from J; bases not matched to a gene: 2. Looked up from germline, CDR1 is SQVTM and CDR2 is ANQGSEA. The CDR3 DNA follows: TGCAGCGCCACAGGGGGCTCTGGGGCCAACGTCCTGACTTTC. Its protein is CSATGGSGANVLTF.

This rearrangement joins TRBV27 to TRBJ1-5; TRBD1 is a possible D gene (6 bases). Trimming shortened V by 10 bases and J by 0 bases, and 16 bases separated the two germline ends. CDR1 MNHEY and CDR2 SMNVEV come from the germline V gene (reference sequence). The CDR3 spans 15 residues. The CDR3 nucleotides read TGTGCCACCCAGCAGGGGAGTAATAGCAATCAGCCCCAGCATTTT. It codes for CATQQGSNSNQPQHF.

V gene TRBV6-5 combines with J gene TRBJ1-2; maybe TRBD1 (5 bases). This CDR3 has 12 residues. CDR1 and CDR2 (germline): MNHEY, SVGAGI. Trimming removed 5 bases from V and 2 bases from J, with 6 bases in between. The CDR3 spells CASSRQNYGYTF. In DNA form, the CDR3 reads TGTGCCAGCAGTAGACAGAACTATGGCTACACCTTC.

Note on this clone: Germline is not matched at one junction end, which may reflect a read error. This sequence joins TRBV29-1 and TRBJ2-7, with TRBD1 matching 12 bases. The V gene's germline CDR1 is SQVTM and CDR2 ANQGSEA. This CDR3 has 18 residues. This chain's CDR3 is CSVQYRDRGLPTSNEQYF. DNA for the CDR3: TGCAGCGTTCAATACCGGGACAGGGGGCTTCCGACCTCCAACGAGCAGTACTTC.

The chain combines TRBV27 with TRBJ2-3; tentatively, D is TRBD1 or TRBD2 (5 bases each). This CDR3 has 15 residues. V lost 2 bases and J 2 bases, leaving 11 bases between the germline ends. Germline CDR1 MNHEY, CDR2 SMNVEV (reference sequence). The chain's CDR3 is CASSLRPGHTDTQYF. CDR3 nucleotides: TGTGCCAGCAGTTTAAGACCGGGGCACACAGATACGCAGTATTTT.

Worth noting for this clone: An end of the junction differs from the germline gene, which may be a read error. The chain employs TRBV27 and TRBJ2-3; 7 bases are shared with TRBD2. CDR1 is MNHEY, CDR2 SMNVEV, per germline (reference sequence). There are 15 residues in the CDR3. Here the CDR3 reads CASTSLGWFGGIPLF. The CDR3 DNA reads TGTGCCAGCACGTCACTGGGATGGTTCGGGGGGATACCCTTGTTT.

The chain couples TRBV4-2 to TRBJ2-1; D uncertain. Germline CDR1 reads LGHNA; CDR2 reads YNFKEQ. Trimming took off 4 bases at V and 0 bases at J, with 10 bases between the two ends. The length of the CDR3 is 15 residues. CDR3 bases: TGTGCCAGCAGCCCCGAGGATCACTCCTACAATGAGCAGTTCTTC. This encodes CASSPEDHSYNEQFF.

The chain employs TRBV29-1 and TRBJ1-1; no reliable D call. The CDR3 runs to 14 residues. Trimming shortened V by 7 bases and J by 3 bases, and 18 bases separated the two germline ends. Germline lookup yields CDR1 SQVTM and CDR2 ANQGSEA. This chain's CDR3 is CSARKGRLDTEAFF. Written as DNA, the CDR3 is TGCAGCGCTCGTAAGGGTAGGTTAGACACTGAAGCTTTCTTT.

Remarks on this clone: The junction does not match germline at one end; this may be a read error. This sequence joins TRBV7-9 and TRBJ2-1; maybe TRBD2 (7 bases). This CDR3 spans 15 amino acids. Germline CDR1 reads SEHNR; CDR2 reads FQNEAQ (reference sequence). The CDR3 here is CASSPRGGAANEQLF. CDR3 bases: TGTGCCAGCAGCCCCCGAGGGGGGGCCGCGAATGAGCAGCTCTTC.

This rearrangement joins TRBV7-9 to TRBJ1-5, with D hard to call. Between the trimmed V and J ends, which lost 4 bases and 0 bases, there was a span of 7 bases. The germline V gene has CDR1 SEHNR and CDR2 FQNEAQ (reference sequence). The CDR3 extends over 14 amino acids. The CDR3 nucleotides are TGTGCCAGCAGCTCGGCCAATAGCAATCAGCCCCAGCATTTT. This codes for CASSSANSNQPQHF.

The J gene is TRBJ2-3, the V gene TRBV9; no reliable D call. Trimming shortened V by 2 bases and J by 7 bases, and 11 bases separated the two germline ends. Germline-derived CDR1 and CDR2 are SGDLS and YYNGEE. This CDR3 is built from 13 residues. The CDR3 protein is CASSVPLGNTQYF. CDR3 bases: TGTGCCAGCAGCGTTCCCCTCGGTAATACGCAGTATTTT. Complete variable domain (other parts from reference TRBV9 and TRBJ2-3): DSGVTQTPKHLITATGQRVTLRCSPRSGDLSVYWYQQSLDQGLQFLIQYYNGEERAKGNILERFSAQQFPDLHSELNLSSLELGDSALYFCASSVPLGNTQYFGPGTRLTVL.

The chain combines TRBV23-1 with TRBJ2-1, with 7 bases matching TRBD2. TRBV23-1 is an open reading frame whose function is uncertain. This CDR3 contains 14 residues. V lost 6 bases, J lost 3 bases, and 5 bases stayed unmatched. The CDR3 spells CASRGGAVYNEQFF. CDR3 DNA: TGCGCCAGCAGGGGAGGGGCGGTCTACAATGAGCAGTTCTTC.

The count of this clone is one. The chain carries TRBV29-1 and TRBJ1-2; 7 bases match TRBD1. CDR1 and CDR2 (germline): SQVTM, ANQGSEA. The V segment lost 6 bases and the J segment 3 bases; nucleotides outside the gene matches: 1. The CDR3 has 11 amino acids. CDR3 residues: CSVGTDYGYTF. The CDR3 DNA reads as TGCAGCGTCGGGACAGACTATGGCTACACCTTC. Combining the CDR3 with reference TRBV29-1 and TRBJ1-2 gives the whole variable domain SAVISQKPSRDICQRGTSLTIQCQVDSQVTMMFWYRQQPGQSLTLIATANQGSEATYESGFVIDKFPISRPNLTFSTLTVSNMSPEDSSIYLCSVGTDYGYTFGSGTRLTVV.

The chain has TRBV30 and TRBJ1-2, with 11 nucleotides matching TRBD1. V trimming: 0 bases; J trimming: 4 bases; junction bases outside the gene matches: 1. CDR1 is GTSNPN, CDR2 SVGIG, per germline (reference sequence). The CDR3 contains 14 residues. Here the CDR3 DNA reads TGTGCCTGGAGTGTGGGACAGGGGGTCTATGGCTACACCTTC. It translates to CAWSVGQGVYGYTF. Looking up the rest from reference TRBV30 and TRBJ1-2 gives the full variable domain: SQTIHQWPATLVQPVGSPLSLECTVEGTSNPNLYWYRQAAGRGLQLLFYSVGIGQISSEVPQNLSASRPQDRQFILSSKKLLLSDSGFYLCAWSVGQGVYGYTFGSGTRLTVV.

CDR3 sequence: CSVESGGGGYTF. The CDR3 bases are TGCAGCGTCGAATCGGGAGGGGGTGGCTACACCTTC. The chain has TRBV29-1 and TRBJ1-2; tentatively, D is TRBD1 (6 bases). CDR1 and CDR2 (germline): SQVTM, ANQGSEA. V dropped 6 bases and J dropped 7 bases, with 15 bases sitting between them. The CDR3 is 12 amino acids. The full variable domain, completed using reference TRBV29-1 and TRBJ1-2, is SAVISQKPSRDICQRGTSLTIQCQVDSQVTMMFWYRQQPGQSLTLIATANQGSEATYESGFVIDKFPISRPNLTFSTLTVSNMSPEDSSIYLCSVESGGGGYTFGSGTRLTVV.